This TCR beta chain was sequenced in a study of blood T cell repertoires in COVID-19 (dated by TCRdb to about 2020). With regard to the full study: The collaborator samples originated in the United States, Italy and Spain and spanned the acute and convalescent phases of COVID-19. The material from the prospective study consisted of cDNA or gDNA derived from T cells, B-cell-depleted T cells, or PBMCs. Where HLA class I and class II types were available, the types were taken from metadata supplied by the sample provider, not from assay-based typing. Deeply sampled blood TCRbeta repertoires from subjects exposed to, actively infected with, or recovered from COVID-19 were included in the dataset. The sample metadata nearly always contained a de-identified subject ID, COVID-19 status, age in years and sex. The samples were drawn from the first 160 participants of the ongoing ImmuneRACE study and from some 1,300 subjects provided by 6 global collaborators. The repertoires were released in a freely available public database intended as a resource for research on the immune response to SARS-CoV-2. Paper-wide results and their limitations: The quantity of clinical and demographic metadata differed by source and by participant and was supplied without curation.

The immunoSEQ Assay, a bias-controlled multiplex PCR, was used to amplify TCRbeta CDR3 regions from genomic DNA. In the source study's methods: Nucleated cell counts per sample were estimated from amplification of reference gene primers within the assay. To quantify the absolute abundance of each unique TCRbeta CDR3 rearrangement, sequence reads were collapsed and filtered. For each sample, productive Simpson clonality was calculated as the square root of Simpson's diversity index over productive rearrangements. TCRdb limited this immuneACCESS table to in-frame rearrangements with V and J called. A share of clones is missing; checked studies link under half to unresolved V genes, and the rest is unexplained. V and J calls and clone size are those listed in that table; D and trimming were worked out from the DNA. The sample table holds about 340,000 clones, of which 75% to 90% were seen once. The top ten clonotypes cover roughly 6.3% of the sample.

One collaborating source in Seattle enrolled patients during active infection and followed them longitudinally through the course of disease. Whole blood was collected in K2EDTA tubes by collaborating institutions according to the institutions' own protocols. Collaborator samples were shipped for TCRbeta analysis as frozen whole blood, isolated PBMCs, or DNA extracted from either sample type. Worth noting for this clone: Its antigen is not yet known. Base quality data are lacking; no much larger clone is found one base away.

The CDR3 covers 14 residues, taking in both the cysteine and the phenylalanine. The entry retains the CDR3 DNA only, 42 bases that are in frame from base 1. V is shortened by 0 bases, J by 5 bases, and the region joining them spans 13 bases. CDR1 and CDR2 are read off the germline V gene (reference sequence) as GTSNPN and SVGIG. Material for sequencing was peripheral blood. The sequence was collected from a woman in her 50s with COVID-19, enrolled during active disease. The V and J genes are TRBV30 and TRBJ1-1; a weak D assignment points to TRBD1 (6 bases agree). The DNA sequence is TGTGCCTGGAGTGTATCATCAGGGGAGACTGAAGCTTTCTTT. This translates into CAWSVSSGETEAFF.